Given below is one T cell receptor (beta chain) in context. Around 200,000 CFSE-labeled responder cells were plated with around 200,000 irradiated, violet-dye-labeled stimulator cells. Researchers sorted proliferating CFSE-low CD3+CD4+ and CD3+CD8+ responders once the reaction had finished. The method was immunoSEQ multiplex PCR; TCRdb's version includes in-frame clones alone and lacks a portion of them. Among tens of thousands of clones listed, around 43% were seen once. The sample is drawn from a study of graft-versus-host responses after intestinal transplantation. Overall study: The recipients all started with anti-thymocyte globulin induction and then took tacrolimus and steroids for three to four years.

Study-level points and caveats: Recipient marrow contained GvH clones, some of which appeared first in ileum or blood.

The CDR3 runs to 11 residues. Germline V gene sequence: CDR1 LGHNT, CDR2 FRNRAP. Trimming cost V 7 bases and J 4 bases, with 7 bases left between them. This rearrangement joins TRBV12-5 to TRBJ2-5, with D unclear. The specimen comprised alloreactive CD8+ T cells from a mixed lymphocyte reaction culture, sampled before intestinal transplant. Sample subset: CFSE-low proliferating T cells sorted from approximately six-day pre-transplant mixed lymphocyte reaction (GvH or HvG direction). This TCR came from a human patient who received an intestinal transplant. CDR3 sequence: CASALAETQYF. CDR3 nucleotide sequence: TGTGCTAGTGCCTTGGCAGAGACCCAGTACTTC.